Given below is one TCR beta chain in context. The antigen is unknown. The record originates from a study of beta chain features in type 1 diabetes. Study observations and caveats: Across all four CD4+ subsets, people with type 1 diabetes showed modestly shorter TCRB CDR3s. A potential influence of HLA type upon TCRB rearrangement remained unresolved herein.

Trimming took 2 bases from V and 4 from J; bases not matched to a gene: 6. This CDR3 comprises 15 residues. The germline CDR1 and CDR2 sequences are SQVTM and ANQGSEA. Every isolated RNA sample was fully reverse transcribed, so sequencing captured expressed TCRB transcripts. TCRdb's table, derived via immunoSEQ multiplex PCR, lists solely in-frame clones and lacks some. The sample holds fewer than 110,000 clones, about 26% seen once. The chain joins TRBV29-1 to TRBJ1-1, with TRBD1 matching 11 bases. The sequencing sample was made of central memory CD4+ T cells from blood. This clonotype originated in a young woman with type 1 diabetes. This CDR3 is CSVEYRGTGGTEAFF. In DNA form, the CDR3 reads TGCAGCGTTGAATATCGCGGGACAGGGGGCACTGAAGCTTTCTTT. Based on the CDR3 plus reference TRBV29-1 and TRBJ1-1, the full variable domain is SAVISQKPSRDICQRGTSLTIQCQVDSQVTMMFWYRQQPGQSLTLIATANQGSEATYESGFVIDKFPISRPNLTFSTLTVSNMSPEDSSIYLCSVEYRGTGGTEAFFGQGTRLTVV.